What follows describes a single T cell receptor (beta chain). Germline lookup yields CDR1 SNHLY and CDR2 FYNNEI. Trimming shortened V by 7 bases and J by 4 bases, and 16 bases separated the two germline ends. The CDR3 sequence is 14 residues long. The data were obtained in a study of blood T cell repertoires in COVID-19. Whole-study context: Specimens from acute and convalescent COVID-19 originated in the United States, Italy and Spain. Sample material is recorded as cDNA or gDNA derived from T cells, B-cell-depleted T cells, or PBMCs.

Clones were sequenced by immunoSEQ multiplex PCR, and TCRdb holds only the in-frame ones, with some missing. Among around 200,000 clones listed, under 90% were seen once. Seattle's cohort entered during active infection and was followed longitudinally. This clonotype was obtained from a woman in her seventies with COVID-19, enrolled during active disease. Source material: peripheral blood. The J gene is TRBJ1-1, the V gene TRBV2; no clear D gene. Here the CDR3 DNA reads TGTGCCAGCACCAAGCAGCGGTTAGGCACTGAAGCTTTCTTT. Encoded protein: CASTKQRLGTEAFF.